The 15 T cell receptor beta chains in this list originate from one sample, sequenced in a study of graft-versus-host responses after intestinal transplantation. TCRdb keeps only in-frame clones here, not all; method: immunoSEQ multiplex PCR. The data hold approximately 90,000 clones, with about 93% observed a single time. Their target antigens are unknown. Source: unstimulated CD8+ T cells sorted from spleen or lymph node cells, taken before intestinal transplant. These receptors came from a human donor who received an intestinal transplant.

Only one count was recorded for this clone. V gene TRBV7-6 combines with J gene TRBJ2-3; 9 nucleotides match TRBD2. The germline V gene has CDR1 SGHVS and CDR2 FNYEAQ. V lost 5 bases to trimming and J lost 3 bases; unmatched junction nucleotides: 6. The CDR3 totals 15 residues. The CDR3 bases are TGTGCCAGCAGCCTCCTCAGCGGGGGGACAGATACGCAGTATTTT. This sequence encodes CASSLLSGGTDTQYF.

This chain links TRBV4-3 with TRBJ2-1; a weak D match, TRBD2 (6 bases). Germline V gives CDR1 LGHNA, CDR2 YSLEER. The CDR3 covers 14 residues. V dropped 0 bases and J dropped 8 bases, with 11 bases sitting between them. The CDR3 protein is CASSQDYRRDEQFF. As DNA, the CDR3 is TGCGCCAGCAGCCAAGATTACAGGAGGGATGAGCAGTTCTTC.

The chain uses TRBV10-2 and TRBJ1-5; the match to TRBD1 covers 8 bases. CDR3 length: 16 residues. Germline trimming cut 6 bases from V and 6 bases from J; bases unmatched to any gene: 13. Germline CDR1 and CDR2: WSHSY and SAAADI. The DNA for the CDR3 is TGCGCCAGCAGAGAAAGAGCAGGGGGCGTCGGTCAGCCCCAGCATTTT. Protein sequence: CASRERAGGVGQPQHF.

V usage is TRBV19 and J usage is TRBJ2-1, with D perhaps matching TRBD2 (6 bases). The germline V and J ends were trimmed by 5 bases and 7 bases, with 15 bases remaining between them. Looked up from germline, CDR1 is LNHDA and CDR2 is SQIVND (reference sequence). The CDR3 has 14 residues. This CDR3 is CASSDRAGGNEQFF. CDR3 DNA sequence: TGTGCCAGTAGTGACCGGGCCGGGGGAAATGAGCAGTTCTTC.

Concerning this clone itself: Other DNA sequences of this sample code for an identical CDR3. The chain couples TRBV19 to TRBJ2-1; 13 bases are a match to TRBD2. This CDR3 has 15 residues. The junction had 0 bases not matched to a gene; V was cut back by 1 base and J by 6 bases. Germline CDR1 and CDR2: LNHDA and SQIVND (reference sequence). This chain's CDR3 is CASSIGLAGGNEQFF. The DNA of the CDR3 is TGTGCCAGTAGTATAGGACTAGCGGGGGGCAATGAGCAGTTCTTC.

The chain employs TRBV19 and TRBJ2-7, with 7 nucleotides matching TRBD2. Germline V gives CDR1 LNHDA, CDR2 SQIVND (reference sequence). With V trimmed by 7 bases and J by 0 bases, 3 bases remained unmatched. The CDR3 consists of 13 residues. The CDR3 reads CASTERDSYEQYF. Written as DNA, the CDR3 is TGTGCCAGTACCGAGCGGGACTCCTACGAGCAGTACTTC. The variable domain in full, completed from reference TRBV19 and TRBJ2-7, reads DGGITQSPKYLFRKEGQNVTLSCEQNLNHDAMYWYRQDPGQGLRLIYYSQIVNDFQKGDIAEGYSVSREKKESFPLTVTSAQKNPTAFYLCASTERDSYEQYFGPGTRLTVT.

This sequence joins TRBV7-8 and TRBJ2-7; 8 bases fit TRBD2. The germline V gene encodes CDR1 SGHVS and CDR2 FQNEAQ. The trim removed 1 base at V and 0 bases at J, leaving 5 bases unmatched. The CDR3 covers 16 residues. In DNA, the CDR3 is TGTGCCAGCAGCTTAGAGGCCGGGACTAGCTCCTACGAGCAGTACTTC. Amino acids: CASSLEAGTSSYEQYF.

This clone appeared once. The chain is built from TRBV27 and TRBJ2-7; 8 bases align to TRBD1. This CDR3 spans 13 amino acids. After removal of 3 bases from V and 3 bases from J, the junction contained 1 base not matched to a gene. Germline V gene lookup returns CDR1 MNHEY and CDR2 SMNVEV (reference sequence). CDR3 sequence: CASSFGQGYEQYF. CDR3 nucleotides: TGTGCCAGCAGTTTCGGACAGGGCTACGAGCAGTACTTC.

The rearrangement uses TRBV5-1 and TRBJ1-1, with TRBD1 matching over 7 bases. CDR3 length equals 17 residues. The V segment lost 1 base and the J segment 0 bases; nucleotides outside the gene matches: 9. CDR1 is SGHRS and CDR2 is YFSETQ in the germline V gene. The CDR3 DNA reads TGCGCCAGCAGCTTGATTGGCGCAGGGGGGCTGAACACTGAAGCTTTCTTT. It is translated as CASSLIGAGGLNTEAFF.

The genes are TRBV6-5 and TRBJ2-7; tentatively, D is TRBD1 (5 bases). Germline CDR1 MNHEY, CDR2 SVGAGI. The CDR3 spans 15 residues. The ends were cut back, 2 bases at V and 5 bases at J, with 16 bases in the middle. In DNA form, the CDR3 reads TGTGCCAGCAGTTACGAAAGGGGCGTGATCAACGAGCAGTACTTC. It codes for CASSYERGVINEQYF.

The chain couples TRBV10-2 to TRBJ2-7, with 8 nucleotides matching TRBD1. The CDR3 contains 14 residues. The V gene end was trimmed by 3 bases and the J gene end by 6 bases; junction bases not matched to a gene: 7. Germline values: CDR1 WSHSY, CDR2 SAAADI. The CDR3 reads CASSDYVQGGEQYF. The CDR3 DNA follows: TGCGCCAGCAGTGATTACGTACAGGGGGGCGAGCAGTACTTC.

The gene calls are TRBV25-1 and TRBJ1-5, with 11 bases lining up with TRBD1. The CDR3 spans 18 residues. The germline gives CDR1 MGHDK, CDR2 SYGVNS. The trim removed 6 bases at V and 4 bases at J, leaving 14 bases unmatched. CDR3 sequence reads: CASRLLGQGAQGNQPQHF. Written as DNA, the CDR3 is TGTGCCAGCAGACTCCTTGGACAGGGGGCACAGGGTAATCAGCCCCAGCATTTT.

The CDR3 coding sequence is TGCGCCAGCAGCCAAGATCGGGTGGGGGGCACTGAAGCTTTCTTT. It encodes CASSQDRVGGTEAFF. The chain couples TRBV4-3 to TRBJ1-1; D possibly corresponds to TRBD1 (5 bases). Germline V gives CDR1 LGHNA, CDR2 YSLEER. The CDR3 runs 15 residues. V gave up 0 bases and J gave up 4 bases, with 12 bases separating them.

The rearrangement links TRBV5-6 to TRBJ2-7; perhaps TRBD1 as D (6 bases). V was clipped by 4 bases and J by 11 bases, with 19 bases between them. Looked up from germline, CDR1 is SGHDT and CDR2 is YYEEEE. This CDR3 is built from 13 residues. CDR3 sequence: CASSGTTQGGEYF. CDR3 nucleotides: TGTGCCAGCAGCGGGACAACGCAGGGTGGCGAGTACTTC.

The DNA of the CDR3 is TGTGCCATCAGTGAGTCGACTAGCGGGGCTTACGAGCAGTACTTC. Translation gives CAISESTSGAYEQYF. This chain uses TRBV10-3 with TRBJ2-7; 11 positions match TRBD2. The junction had 2 bases not matched to a gene; V was cut back by 0 bases and J by 4 bases. Germline CDR1 ENHRY, CDR2 SYGVKD. The CDR3 extends over 15 amino acids.